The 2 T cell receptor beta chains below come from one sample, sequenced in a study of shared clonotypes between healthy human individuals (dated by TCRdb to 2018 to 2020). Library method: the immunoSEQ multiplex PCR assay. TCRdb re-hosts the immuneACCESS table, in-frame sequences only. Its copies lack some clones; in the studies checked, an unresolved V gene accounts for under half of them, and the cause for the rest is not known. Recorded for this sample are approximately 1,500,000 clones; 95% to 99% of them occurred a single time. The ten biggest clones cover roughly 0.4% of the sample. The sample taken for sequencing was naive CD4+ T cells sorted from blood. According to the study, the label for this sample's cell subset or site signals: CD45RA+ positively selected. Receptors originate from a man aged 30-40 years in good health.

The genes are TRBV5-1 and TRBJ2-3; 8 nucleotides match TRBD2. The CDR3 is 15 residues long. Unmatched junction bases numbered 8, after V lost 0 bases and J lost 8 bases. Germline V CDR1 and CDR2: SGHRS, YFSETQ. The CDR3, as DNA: TGCGCCAGCAGCTTGGGTTCTAGCGGGCAAGGTACGCAGTATTTT. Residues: CASSLGSSGQGTQYF.

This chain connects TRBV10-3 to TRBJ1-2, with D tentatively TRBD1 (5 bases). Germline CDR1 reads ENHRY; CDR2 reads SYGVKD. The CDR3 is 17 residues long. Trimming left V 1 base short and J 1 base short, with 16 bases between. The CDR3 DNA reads TGTGCCATCAGTGAGTTCGGCGGGGACGGGCGTAACTATGGCTACACCTTC. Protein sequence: CAISEFGGDGRNYGYTF.